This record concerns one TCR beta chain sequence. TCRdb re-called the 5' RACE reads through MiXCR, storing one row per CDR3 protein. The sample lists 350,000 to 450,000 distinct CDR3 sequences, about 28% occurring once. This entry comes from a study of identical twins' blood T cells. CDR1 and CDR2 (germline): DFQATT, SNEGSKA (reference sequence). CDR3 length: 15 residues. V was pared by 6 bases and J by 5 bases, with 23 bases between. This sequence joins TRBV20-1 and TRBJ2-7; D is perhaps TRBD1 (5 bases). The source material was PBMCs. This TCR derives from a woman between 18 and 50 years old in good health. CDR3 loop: CSAPGQGRETDEQYF. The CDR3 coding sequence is TGCAGTGCCCCCGGGCAGGGCAGGGAAACTGACGAGCAGTACTTC.